This TCR beta chain was recovered during a study of cytomegalovirus exposure and HLA in healthy donors. The study ran its PCR with 60 Vbeta and 13 Jbeta primers. This table comes from immunoSEQ multiplex PCR, and its TCRdb copy is limited to in-frame clones, with some not included. The sample includes approximately 70,000 clones, around 70% of them seen just once. This CDR3 spans 15 amino acids. Germline CDR1 GTSNPN, CDR2 SVGIG (reference sequence). Trimming removed 0 bases at V and 2 bases at J, with 12 bases between. Sequenced sample: PBMCs. The V gene is TRBV30, the J gene TRBJ2-3; a possible D gene is TRBD1 (6 bases). The sequence was obtained from a human donor in good health. CDR3 protein: CAWSVLDSATDTQYF. The CDR3, as DNA: TGTGCCTGGAGTGTATTGGACAGTGCCACAGATACGCAGTATTTT.